There are a few counts of the clone carrying this T cell receptor beta chain. The antigen is not known. The sample belongs to a study of T cells after yellow fever vaccination. Findings and caveats of the study: The study re-detected most primary-vaccination clones after the booster (about 95% CD4, approximately 88% CD8). The CD4 compartment and the CD8 compartment contained a small share of clonotypes in common.

The CDR3 totals 12 residues. V gave up 8 bases and J gave up 7 bases, with 11 bases separating them. The germline gives CDR1 WSHSY, CDR2 SAAADI. TCRdb re-analysed the 5' RACE reads in MiXCR, keeping a single row per CDR3 protein. The table has around 340,000 distinct CDR3 sequences, under 15% seen once. This sequence originates from a man between 18 and 35 years old who received the YFV17D yellow fever vaccine. The chain joins TRBV10-2 to TRBJ1-4, with D maybe TRBD1 (5 bases). Material: CD4+ T cells sorted from PBMCs, obtained 15 days after the yellow fever booster vaccination. The CDR3 coding sequence is TGCGCCAGCTGCCGGGGGGGTGAAAAACTGTTTTTT. This encodes CASCRGGEKLFF.